This TCR beta chain was obtained from a study of shared clonotypes between healthy human individuals (dated by TCRdb to about 2020). General notes on the study: The cohort included a few men and a couple of women between 18 and 49 years of age. Between about 0.85 and 9.5 billion PBMCs per donor were obtained by leukapheresis. To increase sequencing depth and limit assay-specific biases, TCR repertoire library preparation and sequencing were carried out by different laboratories using diverse techniques. Blood TCR repertoires of five healthy adults were deeply sequenced to estimate repertoire size and the extent of clonotype sharing between individuals. For each donor, CD4 naive and CD4 memory were each run on three plates, CD8 naive on two plates, and CD8 memory on one plate. The investigation overall reported the following: Pairwise subsampling indicated that sequencing depth was expected to affect the degree of clonotype sharing among donors. Only blood was sampled, and tissue TCR repertoires likely differ from those in blood. Naive subsets generally had larger estimated clonotype richness than memory subsets did. Across a few donors, around 5% of naive CD4, approximately 4% of naive CD8, 2% to 2.5% of memory CD4, and 0.3% to 0.45% of memory CD8 clonotypes were shared. Higher generation probabilities were observed for clonotypes shared by all four sorted-subset donors than for non-shared clonotypes. Incomplete sequencing was indicated by rarefaction of sorted-subset datasets, despite the large sequencing depth. Because the study included a small number of donors, the genetic and exposure-history diversity represented was limited.

The donors were healthy, HIV-negative adults who had no recently reported acute infections or vaccinations. Every donor was a Caucasian adult residing in Nashville, Tennessee, USA. CD4+ T cells were enriched by magnetic negative selection, after which naive cells were positively selected on CD45RA and the negative fraction was taken as the memory subset. Blood was obtained by leukapheresis, after which PBMCs were separated by Ficoll-Histopaque density gradient centrifugation and cryopreserved in liquid nitrogen vapor phase. Analytical flow cytometry was used to check the purity and quantity of each magnetically sorted T cell population. Genomic DNA was isolated from every sorted fraction and measured by UV absorbance on a Nanodrop 2000c. This clone was picked up one time. The antigen it binds to is not known. Base qualities are not at hand, and no much larger clone is one base apart. Using the deep immunoSEQ assay, TCR CDR3 regions were amplified from genomic DNA by multiplex PCR. For each cell subset, the extracted genomic DNA was distributed evenly across all wells of several immunoSEQ 96-well plates, and each plate served as one replicate. Each replicate PCR for sorted subsets received roughly 0.2 ug genomic DNA, equal to about 30,000 T cell genomes. The purified libraries were quantified using a Qubit 3.0 fluorometer, sized with a Bioanalyzer 2100, and then quantified again using the KAPA Library Quantification kit. Every immunoSEQ 96-well plate was sequenced on a separate single-read 150-cycle Illumina NextSeq 550 flow cell. For the original study's pipeline: Because the immunoSEQ output held only junctional sequences and lacked quality scores, the filtering could not match the filtering applied to full-length reads. To assign V/J genes and CDR3, sequences were annotated using PyIR, a Python wrapper for IgBLAST v1.9, with IMGT germline references. Any read was removed if the V/J assignment was weak (E-value above 1e-6), the CDR3 was missing, or the read contained stop codons, out-of-frame junctions, or ambiguous translated residues. V3J clonotypes were defined as sequences sharing the same inferred V gene, J gene, and CDR3 amino acid sequence. To compute the percentage overlap between repertoires, the number of shared unique clonotypes was divided by the size of the smaller repertoire. Three approaches were used to assess repertoire richness: RTK rarefaction, the Chao1 estimator, and Recon v2.1 estimates of unobserved clonotypes. Generation probabilities for all TCRbeta clonotypes obtained by the gDNA method from a handful of donors were computed using OLGA. Held by TCRdb, this immuneACCESS table contains in-frame sequences only and omits some clones. Under half of the omission traces to an unresolved V gene where checked; the cause of the rest is unknown. That table gives V, J and clone size, and the DNA gave D and trimming. For this sample there are about 2.4 million clones; roughly 93% appear just once. The ten top clones hold about 0.39% of the sample.

Reading from cysteine to phenylalanine, the CDR3 counts 15 amino acids. Only the CDR3 region is kept as DNA, spanning 45 bases read in frame from base 1. Looking up the germline V gene (reference sequence) yields CDR1 MNHEY and CDR2 SMNVEV. Relative to germline, V is 6 bases shorter and J is 0 bases shorter, with 11 bases between their ends. The material sequenced was naive CD4+ T cells from PBMCs. The sample's cell subset or site label, in plain terms: CD45RA+ positively selected. This receptor was taken from a man aged 18 to 30 in good health. Some clones in this sample may be carry-over from other donors' samples. In this chain, TRBV27 is recombined with TRBJ2-2; 6 matching bases give a weak D call of TRBD1. The nucleotide sequence reads as follows: TGTGCCAGCAGAGGACAGCCACCGAACACCGGGGAGCTGTTTTTT. The translation is CASRGQPPNTGELFF.